This record looks at one T cell receptor beta chain sequence and its context. The data belong to a study of beta chain features in type 1 diabetes. Reverse transcribing all isolated RNA meant expressed TCRB transcripts were sequenced. Clones were read by immunoSEQ multiplex PCR, and TCRdb kept only the in-frame ones, dropping some. The data show around 500,000 clones, with 10% to 12% seen just once and more than 0.045% held by the top ten. The CDR3 loop spans 16 amino acids. Germline lookup yields CDR1 SEHNR and CDR2 FQNEAQ (reference sequence). V lost 2 bases and J 0 bases, leaving 11 bases between the germline ends.

The chain links TRBV7-9 to TRBJ2-1; perhaps TRBD2 as D (6 bases). The clonotype was recovered from a young woman in good health. Sample: naive CD4+ T cells from blood. CDR3 bases: TGTGCCAGCAGCTTACGGGGGATCAGCTCCTACAATGAGCAGTTCTTC. Its translation is CASSLRGISSYNEQFF.